This T cell receptor (beta chain) was documented in a study of PD-1 blockade in classical Hodgkin lymphoma. Notes on the study in general: CD4+ but not CD8+ TCR diversity rose significantly by C4D1.

This CDR3 is built from 13 residues. The germline gives CDR1 SGHDT, CDR2 YYEEEE. V was clipped by 1 base and J by 7 bases; unmatched bases: 3. Sequenced by immunoSEQ multiplex PCR; TCRdb stores in-frame clones only, minus some. The sample contains roughly 70,000 clones, 65% to 75% of which appear only once. Every single patient, without exception, relapsed after autologous stem cell transplantation, and brentuximab vedotin exposure varied. This clone was counted only a few times. Antigen unknown. The chain has TRBV5-6 and TRBJ1-1; 8 nucleotides agree with TRBD1. The specimen comprised peripheral blood mononuclear cells (PBMCs), sampled before the second cycle of nivolumab. The clonotype was recovered from a human donor with classical Hodgkin lymphoma. The CDR3 coding sequence is TGTGCCAGCAGCTTGCAGGGGGCGGGTGAAGCTTTCTTT. Its protein product is CASSLQGAGEAFF.